Below, 5 T cell receptor beta chains from the same sample are listed, as sequenced in a study of shared clonotypes between healthy human individuals. Clones were read by immunoSEQ multiplex PCR, and TCRdb kept only the in-frame ones, dropping some. The data contain more than 400,000 clones, about 96% of them singletons. Sequenced sample: naive CD4+ T cells sorted from blood. Noted subset: CD45RA+ positively selected. Receptor source: a woman aged 25 to 45 in good health.

The chain links TRBV6-5 to TRBJ1-6, with D possibly matching TRBD1 (5 bases). V dropped 7 bases and J dropped 10 bases, with 17 bases sitting between them. CDR1 and CDR2 (germline): MNHEY, SVGAGI. This CDR3 is 14 amino acids long. CDR3 protein: CASTRAGRGSPLHF. DNA of the CDR3: TGTGCCAGCACCCGGGCAGGGCGGGGATCACCCCTCCACTTT.

This chain links TRBV14 with TRBJ1-4; unclear D gene. The CDR3 has 15 residues. Germline assignment: CDR1 SGHDN and CDR2 FVKESK. The ends were cut back, 4 bases at V and 4 bases at J, with 13 bases in the middle. CDR3 sequence: CASSLGLQSNEKLFF. DNA for the CDR3: TGTGCCAGCAGCCTCGGACTTCAAAGTAATGAAAAACTGTTTTTT.

The V gene is TRBV28, the J gene TRBJ2-2, with D uncertain. The length of the CDR3 is 18 residues. The germline V gene encodes CDR1 MDHEN and CDR2 SYDVKM. V lost 5 bases and J 2 bases, leaving 21 bases between the germline ends. Here the CDR3 DNA reads TGTGCCAGCAGTCTACCCCCGGCCCGAGGCTTTAACACCGGGGAGCTGTTTTTT. Protein product: CASSLPPARGFNTGELFF.

This chain connects TRBV2 to TRBJ1-1; no clear D gene. CDR3 length: 11 residues. Germline-derived CDR1 and CDR2 are SNHLY and FYNNEI. The V gene lost 4 bases and the J gene lost 3 bases, with 3 bases spanning the gap. CDR3 region: CASSGHTEAFF. The DNA for the CDR3 is TGTGCCAGCAGTGGTCACACTGAAGCTTTCTTT.

The V call is TRBV29-1, the J call TRBJ2-5; TRBD2 matches at 10 bases. This CDR3 has 13 residues. V was clipped by 4 bases and J by 5 bases; unmatched bases: 4. Germline CDR1 and CDR2: SQVTM and ANQGSEA. The DNA of the CDR3 is TGCAGCGTTGGGCTAGCGGGAGTGGAGACCCAGTACTTC. As protein: CSVGLAGVETQYF.